Below are 4 T cell receptor beta chains sequenced from a single sample in a study of shared clonotypes between healthy human individuals (dated by TCRdb to the early 2020s). Libraries were constructed by the immunoSEQ multiplex PCR assay. The immuneACCESS repertoire file appears here via TCRdb, limited to in-frame rearrangements. These files lack a portion of the clones; in checked studies, under half of the deficit traces to unresolved V genes, and the cause of the others is not known. The sample table shows around 2.3 million clones, and 95% are seen once. 0.13% of the sample comes from the top ten. Input material: naive CD4+ T cells sorted from blood. The cell subset or site label on this specimen signifies: CD45RA+ positively selected. Every receptor here comes from a man aged 18 to 29 in good health.

This clone was seen a single time. The rearrangement uses TRBV6-6 and TRBJ1-2, with a tentative D call TRBD1 (5 bases). CDR1 and CDR2 (germline): MNHNY, SVGAGI (reference sequence). This CDR3 is 13 amino acids long. V was pared by 6 bases and J by 5 bases, with 13 bases between. CDR3 nucleotide sequence: TGTGCCAGCAGCTCCGACAGCGCTTATGGCTACACCTTC. This encodes CASSSDSAYGYTF.

V and J are TRBV19 and TRBJ1-5, with 11 bases that match TRBD1. From germline, CDR1 is LNHDA and CDR2 SQIVND (reference sequence). This CDR3 comprises 17 residues. Trimming took 9 bases from V and 2 from J; bases not matched to a gene: 12. CDR3 sequence: CASLDGTGGRRNQPQHF. The CDR3, as DNA: TGTGCCAGCCTTGACGGGACAGGGGGGCGTCGCAATCAGCCCCAGCATTTT.

J is TRBJ1-6 and V is TRBV6-5; D gene unclear. This CDR3 spans 13 amino acids. Germline values: CDR1 MNHEY, CDR2 SVGAGI. The germline V and J ends were trimmed by 2 bases and 5 bases, with 4 bases remaining between them. In DNA form, the CDR3 reads TGTGCCAGCAGTTACAGCCATAATTCACCCCTCCACTTT. Translating it yields CASSYSHNSPLHF.

This chain joins TRBV18 and TRBJ2-5; TRBD1 matches 10 bases. The junction had 5 bases not matched to a gene; V was cut back by 4 bases and J by 0 bases. CDR1 is KGHSH, CDR2 LQKENI, per germline. There are 16 residues in the CDR3. The CDR3 DNA reads TGTGCCAGCTCACTAGGGACAGGGGTGTACCAAGAGACCCAGTACTTC. Translating gives CASSLGTGVYQETQYF.